This TCR beta chain derives from a study of beta chain features in type 1 diabetes. This clone has a handful of counts. The same CDR3 also results from other DNA sequences found in this sample. Investigators reverse transcribed all isolated RNA, so they sequenced expressed TCRB transcripts. Measured with immunoSEQ multiplex PCR; TCRdb has only the in-frame clones, and not every one. The sample holds 900,000 or so clones, roughly 15% seen once. The receptor's source is a woman younger than 35 in good health. The sequenced material came from naive CD4+ T cells from blood.

This CDR3 reads CASSPDRGYGYTF. CDR3 coding DNA: TGTGCCAGCAGCCCGGACAGGGGCTATGGCTACACCTTC. The chain combines TRBV11-2 with TRBJ1-2, with TRBD1 identical over 9 bases. With 5 bases clipped from V and 4 bases from J, the junction kept 2 bases outside the gene matches. Germline assignment: CDR1 SGHAT and CDR2 FQNNGV. CDR3 length: 13 amino acids.